These T cell receptor beta chains were read from a single sample in a study of Graves' ophthalmopathy and Graves' hyperthyroidism. TCRdb re-called the multiplex PCR reads through MiXCR, storing one row per CDR3 protein. The sample holds over a million distinct CDR3 sequences, 35% to 45% seen once. Sequencing input: peripheral blood or thyroid tissue (not recorded which). The receptors derive from an adult man with Graves' hyperthyroidism. CDR3s include the opening cysteine and the closing phenylalanine or tryptophan. D genes are given only for firm matches. Clone size appears in some rows only: once, few, many, or a class for an expanded clone.

cdr3_aa cdr3_nt clone_size d_call j_call v_call
CASSFGTGMNEQYF TGTGCCAGCAGCTTTGGGACAGGGATGAACGAGCAGTACTTC few TRBD1 TRBJ2-7 TRBV13
CASSQDRSGTSGRSYEQYF TGCGCCAGCAGCCAAGATAGGTCAGGGACTAGCGGCCGCTCCTACGAGCAGTACTTC NA TRBD2 TRBJ2-7 TRBV4-1
CASSTLQENYGYTF TGTGCCAGCAGTACTTTACAGGAGAACTATGGCTACACCTTC NA NA TRBJ1-2 TRBV25-1
CASSTSGREAQYF TGTGCCAGCTCCACTAGCGGGAGGGAGGCCCAGTACTTC once TRBD2 TRBJ2-5 TRBV2
CSAPREQGVEETQYF TGCAGTGCCCCAAGGGAACAGGGTGTTGAAGAGACCCAGTACTTC NA NA TRBJ2-5 TRBV20-1
CAISYGPGRNTGELFF TGTGCCATCAGCTACGGGCCCGGAAGAAACACCGGGGAGCTGTTTTTT many NA TRBJ2-2 TRBV10-3
CASSETGRRSQYF TGTGCCAGCAGTGAAACCGGGAGGCGGTCCCAGTACTTC many TRBD2 TRBJ2-5 TRBV2
CASSLIDTNQPQHF TGTGCCAGCAGCCTCATCGACACCAATCAGCCCCAGCATTTT many NA TRBJ1-5 TRBV7-9
CASSPSSGQGAGANVLTF TGTGCCAGCAGCCCAAGCTCGGGACAGGGGGCCGGTGCCAACGTCCTGACTTTC few TRBD1 TRBJ2-6 TRBV9
CASRGGQDYGYTF TGTGCCAGCAGGGGCGGACAGGACTATGGCTACACCTTC NA TRBD1 TRBJ1-2 TRBV2